A selection of T cell receptor beta chains follows, all from one sample in a study of cytomegalovirus exposure and HLA in healthy donors. TCRdb keeps only in-frame clones here, not all; method: immunoSEQ multiplex PCR. The table has 150,000 to 200,000 clones, roughly 86% seen once; the top ten hold just over 4%. The sequencing input was PBMCs. The receptors originated from a man between 18 and 29 years old in good health and CMV-seropositive. CDR3s include the opening cysteine and the closing phenylalanine or tryptophan. Fields, in order: J gene, V gene, CDR3 length, clone size, D gene, CDR3 protein, CDR3 DNA. A D gene is named only where the DNA matches it firmly. Clone size is stated in some rows and not others, as once, few, many or a class when expanded.

TRBJ2-3,TRBV7-3,16,-,TRBD2,CASSPIPGLATDTQYF,TGTGCCAGCAGCCCCATACCGGGACTAGCTACAGATACGCAGTATTTT
TRBJ2-2,TRBV11-1,16,-,-,CASSFLGTGNTGELFF,TGTGCCAGCAGCTTCCTAGGAACAGGAAACACCGGGGAGCTGTTTTTT
TRBJ1-2,TRBV6-5,11,many,-,CASSYRGGYTF,TGTGCCAGCAGTTACAGGGGTGGCTACACCTTC
TRBJ2-2,TRBV6-5,14,few,-,CASSWRDDTGELFF,TGTGCCAGCAGTTGGCGGGATGACACCGGGGAGCTGTTTTTT
TRBJ2-2,TRBV6-1,14,-,TRBD2,CASGRGEFIGELFF,TGTGCCAGCGGCCGGGGGGAATTTATCGGGGAGCTGTTTTTT
TRBJ2-3,TRBV19,12,-,-,CASSQILDTQYF,TGTGCCAGTAGTCAGATCTTAGATACGCAGTATTTT
TRBJ2-7,TRBV7-8,13,-,TRBD1,CASSGDRGGEQYF,TGTGCCAGCAGCGGAGACAGGGGGGGTGAGCAGTACTTC
TRBJ2-5,TRBV15,15,-,-,CATSRGGTSQETQYF,TGTGCCACCAGCAGAGGCGGGACTTCTCAAGAGACCCAGTACTTC
TRBJ1-4,TRBV19,13,few,-,CASSDRPVEKLFF,TGTGCCAGTAGTGACAGGCCAGTGGAAAAACTGTTTTTT
TRBJ2-2,TRBV5-4,14,-,-,CASSFDRRTGELFF,TGTGCCAGCAGCTTTGACCGGCGGACCGGGGAGCTGTTTTTT
TRBJ2-5,TRBV29-1,13,-,-,CSVVEGGGETQYF,TGCAGCGTTGTGGAGGGCGGCGGAGAGACCCAGTACTTC
TRBJ1-1,TRBV11-2,15,-,-,CASSLVQGMNTEAFF,TGTGCCAGCAGCTTAGTTCAGGGAATGAACACTGAAGCTTTCTTT
TRBJ1-2,TRBV6-5,15,-,-,CASSYTRGAGYGYTF,TGTGCCAGCAGTTACACCCGGGGGGCAGGCTATGGCTACACCTTC
TRBJ1-5,TRBV21-1,18,once,-,CASSKEDRKRYSNQPQHF,TGTGCCAGCAGCAAAGAGGACAGAAAGAGGTATAGCAATCAGCCCCAGCATTTT
TRBJ2-1,TRBV29-1,17,-,TRBD2,CSVEDLGLAGTYNEQFF,TGCAGCGTTGAAGATCTTGGGCTAGCGGGAACGTACAATGAGCAGTTCTTC
TRBJ2-1,TRBV11-2,12,-,-,CASSVRGSEQFF,TGTGCCAGCAGCGTCAGGGGTAGTGAGCAGTTCTTC
TRBJ2-7,TRBV7-3,15,few,TRBD2,CASSTLAGAGYEQYF,TGTGCCAGCAGCACCTTAGCGGGAGCCGGCTACGAGCAGTACTTC
TRBJ2-3,TRBV19,13,-,-,CASPQPAEDTQYF,TGTGCCAGTCCCCAGCCGGCGGAAGATACGCAGTATTTT
TRBJ2-7,TRBV6-5,13,-,-,CASSYSISYEQYF,TGTGCCAGCAGTTACTCGATCAGTTACGAGCAGTACTTC
TRBJ1-5,TRBV19,17,-,-,CASSAVMMMYSNQPQHF,TGTGCGTCCTCGGCGGTCATGATGATGTATAGCAATCAGCCCCAGCATTTT
TRBJ1-1,TRBV7-9,15,-,TRBD1,CASSTGTGSDTEAFF,TGTGCCAGCAGCACCGGGACAGGTTCGGACACTGAAGCTTTCTTT
TRBJ2-1,TRBV6-1,17,-,TRBD2,CASSDPIAGLTYNEQFF,TGTGCCAGCAGTGACCCTATAGCGGGATTGACGTACAATGAGCAGTTCTTC
TRBJ1-1,TRBV28,15,-,TRBD1,CASSRWDRRNTEAFF,TGTGCCAGCAGTCGCTGGGACAGGAGGAACACTGAAGCTTTCTTT
TRBJ1-1,TRBV5-4,14,-,TRBD1,CASSWTGANTEAFF,TGTGCCAGCAGCTGGACAGGGGCGAACACTGAAGCTTTCTTT
TRBJ1-1,TRBV27,14,-,-,CASSSTDLNTEAFF,TGTGCCAGCAGTTCGACAGACCTGAACACTGAAGCTTTCTTT
TRBJ2-1,TRBV6-1,12,-,-,CASKDFYNEQFF,TGTGCCAGCAAGGACTTCTACAATGAGCAGTTCTTC
TRBJ2-1,TRBV29-1,9,-,-,CSLLQGLIF,TGCAGCCTTCTTCAGGGGCTAATCTTC
TRBJ2-7,TRBV4-1,15,-,TRBD1,CASSQDPTGSYEQYF,TGCGCCAGCAGCCAAGATCCGACAGGGTCCTACGAGCAGTACTTC
TRBJ1-3,TRBV7-8,14,-,TRBD1,CASSVRGPGNTIYF,TGTGCCAGCAGCGTCAGGGGGCCTGGAAACACCATATATTTT
TRBJ1-5,TRBV28,11,-,-,CASSFSQPQHF,TGTGCCAGCAGTTTCAGTCAGCCCCAGCATTTT
TRBJ2-2,TRBV4-1,16,-,-,CASSLQGGSGTGELFF,TGCGCCAGCAGCCTTCAGGGTGGGTCGGGCACCGGGGAGCTGTTTTTT
TRBJ2-1,TRBV14,15,few,-,CASSQVGSGYNEQFF,TGTGCCAGCAGCCAAGTCGGGAGCGGGTACAATGAGCAGTTCTTC
TRBJ2-7,TRBV6-6,16,-,-,CASSSHSGSSFYEQYF,TGTGCCAGCAGTTCCCACTCCGGGAGTTCCTTCTACGAGCAGTACTTC
TRBJ2-3,TRBV12-5,23,-,TRBD1,CASGLCQIHPLKQGKEGTDTQYF,TGTGCTAGTGGTTTGTGCCAGATTCATCCTTTAAAACAGGGGAAGGAGGGCACAGATACGCAGTATTTT
TRBJ2-7,TRBV29-1,12,-,TRBD1,CSARDRVGEQYF,TGCAGCGCCCGGGACAGGGTCGGCGAGCAGTACTTC
TRBJ1-2,TRBV30,13,-,-,CAWAKALNYGYTF,TGTGCCTGGGCCAAAGCGCTTAACTATGGCTACACCTTC
TRBJ1-2,TRBV14,16,-,TRBD1,CASSQKFRTGNYGYTF,TGTGCCAGCAGTCAGAAATTCAGGACAGGGAACTATGGCTACACCTTC
TRBJ1-2,TRBV5-5,14,once,TRBD1,CASSFGQGAYGYTF,TGTGCCAGCAGCTTTGGACAGGGGGCCTATGGCTACACCTTC
TRBJ2-7,TRBV6-1,13,once,-,CASIRTAHYEQYF,TGTGCCAGCATCCGGACTGCACACTACGAGCAGTACTTC